The following is a T cell receptor (beta chain) sequence with its context. Assay: immunoSEQ multiplex PCR; the TCRdb copy retains only in-frame clones and omits some. The table lists about 100,000 clones, 85% to 95% of them singletons. This entry belongs to a study of OX40 agonist ivuxolimab in advanced cancers. The receptor comes from an adult with an advanced solid tumor such as melanoma, head and neck, liver or kidney cancer. The sequencing here drew on CD4+ or CD8+ T cells sorted from blood, taken in a trial of the OX40 agonist ivuxolimab.

The chain's CDR3 is CASSLGGLRTDTQYF. CDR3 DNA sequence: TGTGCCAGCAGCTTAGGGGGACTACGCACAGATACGCAGTATTTT. This chain links TRBV7-2 with TRBJ2-3; 7 bases agree with TRBD2. Trimming cost V 1 base and J 1 base; bases outside gene matches: 2. The germline V gene has CDR1 SGHTA and CDR2 FQGNSA. CDR3 size: 15 residues. Together with reference TRBV7-2 and TRBJ2-3, the CDR3 gives the full variable domain: GAGVSQSPSNKVTEKGKDVELRCDPISGHTALYWYRQSLGQGLEFLIYFQGNSAPDKSGLPSDRFSAERTGGSVSTLTIQRTQQEDSAVYLCASSLGGLRTDTQYFGPGTRLTVL.